The 16 T cell receptor beta chains presented below share a single source sample, sequenced in a study of T cells in Graves' hyperthyroidism and ophthalmopathy. Amplified TCR beta CDR3 regions derived from RNA transcripts. The study used the HTBI primer set for a first-round RT-PCR of the TCR CDR3. TCRdb analysed the multiplex PCR reads with MiXCR anew, one entry per CDR3 protein. This sample has a few hundred thousand distinct CDR3 sequences, with around 15% found just once. The sample comprised blood. The receptors stem from a woman aged 18-30 years with Graves' hyperthyroidism.

This clonotype was detected only a few times. The chain is built from TRBV11-2 and TRBJ1-6; D gene ambiguous. CDR1 and CDR2 (germline): SGHAT, FQNNGV. V was shortened by 0 bases and J by 11 bases, with 5 bases between the two germline ends. CDR3 size: 12 residues. CDR3 DNA sequence: TGTGCCAGCAGCTTAGATAAGACACCCCTCCACTTT. Protein product: CASSLDKTPLHF.

This clonotype has a count of ten or more. V is TRBV24-1 and J is TRBJ1-2; TRBD1 agrees at 7 bases. With 3 bases clipped from V and 4 bases from J, the junction kept 7 bases outside the gene matches. CDR1 KGHDR and CDR2 SFDVKD come from the germline V gene. CDR3 length equals 15 residues. The CDR3 DNA follows: TGTGCCACCAGTGATGGGACAGCGAGCCCCTATGGCTACACCTTC. Translated, it gives CATSDGTASPYGYTF.

This clonotype was detected ten times or more. V gene TRBV29-1 combines with J gene TRBJ1-2; D uncertain. Germline V CDR1 and CDR2: SQVTM, ANQGSEA. The V and J ends lost 0 bases and 8 bases respectively, with 4 bases between them. The CDR3 runs to 10 residues. CDR3 DNA: TGCAGCGTTGAAGAAGGCGGCTACACCTTC. Its translation: CSVEEGGYTF.

This clonotype has at least ten counts. V and J are TRBV20-1 and TRBJ2-1, with 10 bases fitting TRBD2. The CDR3 runs to 13 residues. Germline V gives CDR1 DFQATT, CDR2 SNEGSKA (reference sequence). V gave up 5 bases and J gave up 11 bases; unmatched junction bases: 9. This chain's CDR3 is CSADSSGSRQQFF. CDR3 coding DNA: TGCAGTGCTGACTCTAGCGGGAGTAGGCAGCAGTTCTTC.

The table lists this clonotype with many counts. The V call is TRBV2, the J call TRBJ2-5; 10 nucleotides match TRBD2. The junction had 10 bases not matched to a gene; V was cut back by 5 bases and J by 7 bases. This CDR3 is 15 amino acids long. The V gene's germline CDR1 is SNHLY and CDR2 FYNNEI. The CDR3 nucleotides read TGTGCCAGCAGTATTGAGGGACTAGCGAGCGTGACCCAGTACTTC. Encoded protein: CASSIEGLASVTQYF. Variable domain in full (rest from reference TRBV2 and TRBJ2-5): EPEVTQTPSHQVTQMGQEVILRCVPISNHLYFYWYRQILGQKVEFLVSFYNNEISEKSEIFDDQFSVERPDGSNFTLKIRSTKLEDSAMYFCASSIEGLASVTQYFGPGTRLLVL.

This clonotype showed up just a few times. A much larger clone sits a single nucleotide away, making a read error possible. The CDR3 DNA is TGTGCCTGGAGTGTACAGGGGGCATACTATGGCTACACCTTC. Its translation: CAWSVQGAYYGYTF. The chain couples TRBV30 to TRBJ1-2; 9 bases are a match to TRBD1. The CDR3 totals 14 residues. Germline CDR1 reads GTSNPN; CDR2 reads SVGIG (reference sequence). With V trimmed by 0 bases and J by 3 bases, 2 bases remained unmatched.

This clonotype came up many times. The chain carries TRBV12-5 and TRBJ2-7, with 7 bases matching TRBD1. The V and J ends lost 5 bases and 1 base, in that order; junction bases with no gene match: 5. Germline CDR1 reads LGHNT; CDR2 reads FRNRAP. CDR3 length: 14 amino acids. CDR3 bases: TGTGCTAGTGGTCCGCGACAGGGTTCCTACGAGCAGTACTTC. It codes for CASGPRQGSYEQYF. The complete variable domain, with remaining parts taken from reference TRBV12-5 and TRBJ2-7, reads DARVTQTPRHKVTEMGQEVTMRCQPILGHNTVFWYRQTMMQGLELLAYFRNRAPLDDSGMPKDRFSAEMPDATLATLKIQPSEPRDSAVYFCASGPRQGSYEQYFGPGTRLTVT.

The rearrangement links TRBV10-3 to TRBJ2-1, with unresolved D. The CDR3 is made up of 14 amino acids. Deletions cut 3 bases from V and 5 bases from J, with 11 bases between. Germline-derived CDR1 and CDR2 are ENHRY and SYGVKD. CDR3 sequence reads: CAISDSSRDNEQFF. For the CDR3, the DNA is TGTGCCATCAGTGACTCGAGCCGGGACAATGAGCAGTTCTTC.

The chain has TRBV3-1 and TRBJ2-1; D perhaps matches TRBD2 (6 bases). The V gene's germline CDR1 is LGHDT and CDR2 YNNKEL (reference sequence). The CDR3 length is 15 residues. V was cut by 1 base and J by 7 bases, with 14 bases left in between. The CDR3 protein is CASSQGTHAGNEQFF. CDR3 nucleotides: TGTGCCAGCAGCCAAGGGACCCATGCGGGGAATGAGCAGTTCTTC.

In this sample, this clonotype turned up a few times. The chain is built from TRBV19 and TRBJ2-6; 7 positions agree with TRBD2. This CDR3 has 16 residues. The V gene's germline CDR1 is LNHDA and CDR2 SQIVND (reference sequence). J gave up 0 bases and V 3 bases, and 2 bases lay outside the gene matches. In DNA form, the CDR3 reads TGTGCCAGTAGTATGGGGGGGAGCTCTGGGGCCAACGTCCTGACTTTC. Amino acids: CASSMGGSSGANVLTF. The variable domain in full, completed from reference TRBV19 and TRBJ2-6, reads DGGITQSPKYLFRKEGQNVTLSCEQNLNHDAMYWYRQDPGQGLRLIYYSQIVNDFQKGDIAEGYSVSREKKESFPLTVTSAQKNPTAFYLCASSMGGSSGANVLTFGAGSRLTVL.

This clonotype was counted ten times or more. The chain is built from TRBV24-1 and TRBJ2-2; TRBD2 matches 10 bases. V was pared by 4 bases and J by 5 bases, with 3 bases of the junction left unmatched. The germline CDR1 and CDR2 sequences are KGHDR and SFDVKD. The CDR3 extends over 15 amino acids. The CDR3 is CATSEHSGRTGELFF. CDR3 nucleotide sequence: TGTGCCACCAGTGAACATAGCGGGAGGACCGGGGAGCTGTTTTTT.

V and J are TRBV5-6 and TRBJ2-7; 7 positions match TRBD2. This CDR3 is 14 amino acids long. CDR1 is SGHDT, CDR2 YYEEEE, per germline. With V trimmed by 3 bases and J by 2 bases, 5 bases remained unmatched. Here the CDR3 DNA reads TGTGCCAGCAGCTGGGGGGGAGCTCCCTACGAGCAGTACTTC. Translation gives CASSWGGAPYEQYF.

This clonotype was observed at least ten times. Mismatch with germline at one junction end may stem from a read error. V and J are TRBV12-3 or TRBV12-4 and TRBJ1-2; D is undetermined. The CDR3 length is 11 residues. The CDR3 loop is CASSLNYGFKF. DNA for the CDR3: TGTGCCAGCAGTTTAAACTATGGCTTTAAGTTC.

This clonotype was recorded many times. CDR3 in DNA: TGTGCCACTCATGGCGGCCTAAGATCACCCCTCCACTTT. Its protein is CATHGGLRSPLHF. The chain employs TRBV2 and TRBJ1-6, with unresolved D. V was shortened by 10 bases and J by 10 bases, with 17 bases between the two germline ends. This CDR3 has 13 amino acids. The germline V gene encodes CDR1 SNHLY and CDR2 FYNNEI. Full variable domain (missing parts from reference TRBV2 and TRBJ1-6): EPEVTQTPSHQVTQMGQEVILRCVPISNHLYFYWYRQILGQKVEFLVSFYNNEISEKSEIFDDQFSVERPDGSNFTLKIRSTKLEDSAMYFCATHGGLRSPLHFGNGTRLTVT.

The V call is TRBV7-7, the J call TRBJ2-2, with TRBD1 matching over 11 bases. Germline CDR1 is SSHAT and CDR2 is FNYEAQ (reference sequence). The CDR3 contains 14 residues. Trimming at V came to 5 bases and at J to 5 bases, leaving 1 base not matched to a gene. In DNA form, the CDR3 reads TGTGCCAGCAGCCGGGACAGGGGGACCGGGGAGCTGTTTTTT. Translation: CASSRDRGTGELFF.

In this sample, this clonotype turned up a few times. The chain carries TRBV20-1 and TRBJ1-5, with 7 bases fitting TRBD1. The CDR3 loop spans 15 amino acids. After removal of 3 bases from V and 2 bases from J, the junction contained 7 bases not matched to a gene. Germline CDR1 reads DFQATT; CDR2 reads SNEGSKA (reference sequence). CDR3 in amino acids: CSASFTGVGNQPQHF. The CDR3 DNA follows: TGCAGTGCTAGCTTCACAGGGGTTGGCAATCAGCCCCAGCATTTT.